This T cell receptor beta chain was captured by sequencing in a study of cytotoxic CD8 clonotypes in ibrutinib-treated CLL. Across the study: Patients attained about 25 partial and 2 complete responses; at median around 70 months, approximately 15 remained remitted while approximately twelve progressed. Findings and limits, study-wide: Rising at ibrutinib response, clonality subsequently fell back toward baseline at progression. Public clonotypes were seen rarely and were contracted or stable on treatment.

Here immunoSEQ multiplex PCR was the method, and the copy in TCRdb shows in-frame clones only, minus some. The data show around 91,000 clones, about 86% seen once. Worth noting for this clone: What it binds is unknown.

With cryopreserved PBMCs as the source, roughly 2 micrograms of genomic DNA went to TCR beta libraries. The germline V gene encodes CDR1 SGHNT and CDR2 YYREEE (reference sequence). The CDR3 is made up of 15 amino acids. V dropped 4 bases and J dropped 5; count of bases not matched to a gene: 10. This receptor was taken from a human donor with chronic lymphocytic leukemia. The sequences come from PBMCs, collected before ibrutinib treatment. This chain uses TRBV5-4 with TRBJ2-3, with 7 bases identical to TRBD2. CDR3 coding DNA: TGTGCCAGCAGCCCCACGGGGGGATGGGGAGATACGCAGTATTTT. Translation: CASSPTGGWGDTQYF.